Each of the 13 T cell receptor beta chains below was sequenced from the same sample in a study of T-cell reconstitution after alpha-beta-depleted transplantation in children. Molecular barcoding with unique molecular identifiers was used for the TCRbeta library. A single record per CDR3 protein comes from TCRdb applying MiXCR to the PCR reads. The sample includes about 250,000 distinct CDR3 sequences, more than 20% of them seen just once. Here the sequenced sample was PBMCs, mostly from graft donor cells, taken 360 days after TCRalphabeta/CD19-depleted stem cell transplant. The receptors derive from a female patient aged 2-10 years who had a stem cell transplant for congenital amegakaryocytic thrombocytopenia, so the T cells may come from the graft donor.

V gene TRBV20-1 combines with J gene TRBJ1-1; 10 nucleotides line up with TRBD1. The CDR3 totals 16 residues. The germline gives CDR1 DFQATT, CDR2 SNEGSKA (reference sequence). Unmatched junction bases numbered 7, after V lost 0 bases and J lost 3 bases. Here the CDR3 reads CSARDSLGTGDTEAFF. The CDR3 DNA is TGCAGTGCTAGAGATAGCTTAGGGACAGGGGACACTGAAGCTTTCTTT.

This chain links TRBV7-2 with TRBJ2-7, with D possibly being TRBD1 (6 bases). With 6 bases removed from V and 7 bases from J, the gap between germline ends came to 16 bases. Germline lookup yields CDR1 SGHTA and CDR2 FQGNSA. The CDR3 has 13 amino acids. In nucleotides, the CDR3 is TGTGCCAGCAGTCGACAGGTCGAAAGGGAGCAGTACTTC. Translation: CASSRQVEREQYF.

The chain uses TRBV28 and TRBJ2-7; D is undetermined. The CDR3 sequence is 14 residues long. The ends were cut back, 6 bases at V and 2 bases at J, with 14 bases in the middle. Germline CDR1 is MDHEN and CDR2 is SYDVKM. As DNA, the CDR3 is TGTGCCAGCAGCCGAGGTAGGGTTCCCTACGAGCAGTACTTC. Amino acid sequence: CASSRGRVPYEQYF.

This clonotype was counted between two and nine times. This chain uses TRBV7-2 with TRBJ2-2; no definite D call. The CDR3 extends over 13 amino acids. From germline, CDR1 is SGHTA and CDR2 FQGNSA. V dropped 5 bases and J dropped 7 bases, with 11 bases sitting between them. The CDR3 DNA reads as TGTGCCAGCAGCATGGGTCTTGGCGGGGAGCTGTTTTTT. It codes for CASSMGLGGELFF.

This clonotype has only a few counts. This sequence joins TRBV28 and TRBJ2-7; 7 nucleotides align to TRBD2. The J segment lost 3 bases and the V segment lost 2 bases, leaving 4 bases of the junction unmatched. The CDR3 is 14 amino acids. Germline-derived CDR1 and CDR2 are MDHEN and SYDVKM. The CDR3: CASSLSGGDYEQYF. Written as DNA, the CDR3 is TGTGCCAGCAGTTTAAGTGGGGGGGACTACGAGCAGTACTTC.

In this sample, this clonotype turned up a few times. The rearrangement uses TRBV30 and TRBJ2-3; 8 bases match TRBD2. From germline, CDR1 is GTSNPN and CDR2 SVGIG (reference sequence). V shed 4 bases, J shed 7 bases, and the junction held 7 bases outside the gene matches. The CDR3 is 13 amino acids. CDR3 region: CAWNGAGANTQYF. The CDR3 coding sequence is TGTGCCTGGAACGGAGCGGGAGCGAATACGCAGTATTTT.

The chain links TRBV20-1 to TRBJ2-1, with a possible D match to TRBD2 (6 bases). Germline loops: CDR1 DFQATT, CDR2 SNEGSKA (reference sequence). CDR3 size: 12 residues. V lost 3 bases, J lost 9 bases, and 12 bases lay in between. DNA for the CDR3: TGCAGTGCTAGGGGGACTGGGGGTGAGCAGTTCTTC. Amino acids: CSARGTGGEQFF.

This clonotype occurred a few times. The chain carries TRBV15 and TRBJ2-1; maybe TRBD2 (6 bases). Germline CDR1 reads LNHNV; CDR2 reads YYDKDF (reference sequence). The CDR3 is 14 residues long. Trimming cost V 5 bases and J 14 bases, with 22 bases left between them. CDR3 residues: CATSGSTREALKFF. CDR3 DNA sequence: TGTGCCACCAGCGGCTCGACTAGGGAGGCGTTGAAGTTCTTC.

This clonotype appeared a few times. This sequence joins TRBV5-1 and TRBJ2-7; 7 bases agree with TRBD2. CDR3 length: 16 amino acids. The trim removed 4 bases at V and 5 bases at J, leaving 15 bases unmatched. Germline V CDR1 and CDR2: SGHRS, YFSETQ. Written as DNA, the CDR3 is TGCGCCAGCAGCCCCAGGCGGGGAGGGGTATCGGACGAGCAGTACTTC. Residues: CASSPRRGGVSDEQYF. The complete variable domain, with remaining parts taken from reference TRBV5-1 and TRBJ2-7, reads KAGVTQTPRYLIKTRGQQVTLSCSPISGHRSVSWYQQTPGQGLQFLFEYFSETQRNKGNFPGRFSGRQFSNSRSEMNVSTLELGDSALYLCASSPRRGGVSDEQYFGPGTRLTVT.

This clonotype turned up a few times. The V call is TRBV5-5, the J call TRBJ2-7, with TRBD1 matching over 12 bases. Germline CDR1 reads SGHKS; CDR2 reads YYEKEE (reference sequence). The J segment lost 4 bases and the V segment lost 4 bases, leaving 9 bases of the junction unmatched. CDR3 length: 16 amino acids. For the CDR3, the DNA is TGTGCCAGCAGCCTGATACCGGGACAGGGGGCGTACGAGCAGTACTTC. It encodes CASSLIPGQGAYEQYF.

In its sample, this clonotype was seen many times. A junction boundary mismatches the germline segment, possibly from a read error. The J gene is TRBJ2-3, the V gene TRBV12-3 or TRBV12-4; 8 bases map to TRBD2. The CDR3 has 14 residues. CDR3 residues: CASSFSGGTDTQYF. The CDR3 nucleotides are TGCGCCAGCAGCTTTTCGGGGGGGACAGATACGCAGTATTTT.

In its sample, this clonotype was seen a few times. The J gene is TRBJ1-4, the V gene TRBV4-3; no definite D call. The CDR3 totals 15 residues. Germline values: CDR1 LGHNA, CDR2 YSLEER. With 4 bases removed from V and 5 bases from J, the gap between germline ends came to 14 bases. The CDR3 sequence is CASSRGPGPNEKLFF. CDR3 nucleotides: TGCGCCAGCAGCCGCGGACCGGGTCCCAATGAAAAACTGTTTTTT.

This clonotype was picked up many times. This chain links TRBV12-3 or TRBV12-4 with TRBJ1-1; 7 nucleotides match TRBD1. The CDR3 totals 13 residues. V lost 6 bases, J lost 1 base, and 2 bases stayed unmatched. The CDR3 loop is CASSRTGNTEAFF. CDR3 in DNA: TGTGCCAGCAGCCGGACAGGGAACACTGAAGCTTTCTTT.